The clone carrying this T cell receptor beta chain was recorded many times. Its specificity is unknown. Germline lookup yields CDR1 SGDLS and CDR2 YYNGEE. The CDR3 loop spans 14 amino acids. V trimming: 2 bases; J trimming: 5 bases; junction bases outside the gene matches: 5. The data were obtained in a study of T cells after yellow fever vaccination. General study findings and limits: Only a small proportion of the clonotypes turned up in both the CD4 and the CD8 compartments, likely arising from convergent recombination.

TCRdb ran MiXCR on the 5' RACE reads and lists one entry per CDR3 protein. In the table there are 200,000 to 250,000 distinct CDR3 sequences, about 3% of which are singletons. This chain uses TRBV9 with TRBJ2-5, with 8 bases lining up with TRBD2. The starting material was CD4+ T cells sorted from PBMCs, obtained 10 days after the yellow fever booster vaccination. The TCR originated in a man between 18 and 29 years old who received the YFV17D yellow fever vaccine. The CDR3: CASSVAGGYETQYF. The CDR3, as DNA: TGTGCCAGCAGCGTGGCGGGGGGCTATGAGACCCAGTACTTC.